The 3 T cell receptor beta chains below come from one sample, sequenced in a study of cytomegalovirus exposure and HLA in healthy donors. The PCR ran on 60 Vbeta and 13 Jbeta primers. Profiling relied on immunoSEQ multiplex PCR, and the TCRdb table lists in-frame clones only, not all of them. Altogether about 190,000 clones are present, 75% to 90% being singletons, with the ten largest covering around 0.3%. The sequencing sample was made of PBMCs. These receptor sequences come from a woman in her twenties or thirties in good health and CMV-seronegative.

This chain links TRBV5-6 with TRBJ1-2; no reliable D call. The CDR3 consists of 13 residues. Germline CDR1 and CDR2: SGHDT and YYEEEE. V lost 2 bases to trimming and J lost 2 bases, with 7 bases between them. Here the CDR3 DNA reads TGTGCCAGCAGCTTAATCTTGAACTATGGCTACACCTTC. This encodes CASSLILNYGYTF.

The rearrangement uses TRBV7-9 and TRBJ2-5; 9 nucleotides align to TRBD2. The CDR3 totals 15 residues. Germline V gene sequence: CDR1 SEHNR, CDR2 FQNEAQ (reference sequence). The V and J ends lost 3 bases and 3 bases, in that order; junction bases with no gene match: 5. This CDR3 reads CASSFGAGGEETQYF. CDR3 nucleotides: TGTGCCAGCAGCTTCGGGGCGGGAGGGGAAGAGACCCAGTACTTC.

This clone was counted once. This rearrangement joins TRBV2 to TRBJ2-4; 8 nucleotides agree with TRBD1. The germline gives CDR1 SNHLY, CDR2 FYNNEI. The CDR3 totals 15 residues. Unmatched junction bases numbered 7, after V lost 2 bases and J lost 7 bases. The CDR3 loop reads CASSERDRRFNIQYF. The CDR3 DNA sequence: TGTGCCAGCAGTGAAAGGGACAGGCGTTTTAACATTCAGTACTTC. Looking up the rest from reference TRBV2 and TRBJ2-4 gives the full variable domain: EPEVTQTPSHQVTQMGQEVILRCVPISNHLYFYWYRQILGQKVEFLVSFYNNEISEKSEIFDDQFSVERPDGSNFTLKIRSTKLEDSAMYFCASSERDRRFNIQYFGAGTRLSVL.